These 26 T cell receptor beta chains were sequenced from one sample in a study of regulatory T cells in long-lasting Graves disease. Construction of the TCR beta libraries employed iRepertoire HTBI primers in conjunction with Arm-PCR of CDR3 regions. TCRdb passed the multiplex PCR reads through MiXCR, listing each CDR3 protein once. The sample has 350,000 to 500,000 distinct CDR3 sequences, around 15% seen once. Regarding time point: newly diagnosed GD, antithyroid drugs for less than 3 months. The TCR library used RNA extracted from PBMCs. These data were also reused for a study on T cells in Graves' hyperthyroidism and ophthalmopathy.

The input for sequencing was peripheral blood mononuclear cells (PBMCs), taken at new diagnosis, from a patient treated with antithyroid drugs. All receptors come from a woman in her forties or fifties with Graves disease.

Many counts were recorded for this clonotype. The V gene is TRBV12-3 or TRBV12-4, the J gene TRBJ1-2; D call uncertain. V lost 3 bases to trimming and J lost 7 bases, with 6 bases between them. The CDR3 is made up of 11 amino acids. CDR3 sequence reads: CASSFGGGYTF. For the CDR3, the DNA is TGTGCCAGCAGTTTTGGTGGTGGCTACACCTTC.

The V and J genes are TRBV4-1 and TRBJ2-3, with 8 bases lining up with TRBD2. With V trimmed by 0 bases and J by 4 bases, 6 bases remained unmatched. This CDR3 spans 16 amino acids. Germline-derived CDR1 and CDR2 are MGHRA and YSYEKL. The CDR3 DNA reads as TGCGCCAGCAGCCAAGATATCGGGAGGGCCCCAGATACGCAGTATTTT. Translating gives CASSQDIGRAPDTQYF.

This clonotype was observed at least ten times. This chain's CDR3 is CASSGSGRATDTQYF. The CDR3 DNA follows: TGTGCCAGCAGTGGGAGCGGGAGGGCCACAGATACGCAGTATTTT. This chain links TRBV28 with TRBJ2-3; TRBD2 agrees at 10 bases. After removal of 5 bases from V and 2 bases from J, the junction contained 4 bases not matched to a gene. This CDR3 has 15 residues. Germline values: CDR1 MDHEN, CDR2 SYDVKM.

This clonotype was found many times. The CDR3 protein is CASRVGLGSSYEQYF. DNA of the CDR3: TGTGCCAGCAGGGTGGGACTCGGGAGCTCCTACGAGCAGTACTTC. The chain links TRBV6-2 or TRBV6-3 to TRBJ2-7; TRBD2 is a possible D gene (6 bases). Between the trimmed V and J ends, which lost 6 bases and 0 bases, there was a span of 15 bases. The length of the CDR3 is 15 residues. Germline V lookup: CDR1 MNHEY, CDR2 SVGEGT.

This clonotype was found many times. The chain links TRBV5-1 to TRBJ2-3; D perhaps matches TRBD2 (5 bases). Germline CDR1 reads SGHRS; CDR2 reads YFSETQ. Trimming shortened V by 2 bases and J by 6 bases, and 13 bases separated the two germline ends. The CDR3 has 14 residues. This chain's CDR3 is CASSFLGRHDTQYF. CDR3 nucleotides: TGCGCCAGCAGCTTTCTTGGGAGACACGATACGCAGTATTTT.

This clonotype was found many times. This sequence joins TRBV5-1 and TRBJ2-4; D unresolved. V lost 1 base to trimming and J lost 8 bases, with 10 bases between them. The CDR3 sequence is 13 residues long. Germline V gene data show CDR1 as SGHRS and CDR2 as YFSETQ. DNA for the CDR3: TGCGCCAGCAGCTTGCCCTCTGGGGACATTCAGTACTTC. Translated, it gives CASSLPSGDIQYF.

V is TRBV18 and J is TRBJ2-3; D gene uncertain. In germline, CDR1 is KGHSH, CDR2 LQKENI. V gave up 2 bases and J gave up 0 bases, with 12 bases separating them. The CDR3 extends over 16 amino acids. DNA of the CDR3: TGTGCCAGCTCACCATTTAAACAGCTTAGCACAGATACGCAGTATTTT. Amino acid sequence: CASSPFKQLSTDTQYF.

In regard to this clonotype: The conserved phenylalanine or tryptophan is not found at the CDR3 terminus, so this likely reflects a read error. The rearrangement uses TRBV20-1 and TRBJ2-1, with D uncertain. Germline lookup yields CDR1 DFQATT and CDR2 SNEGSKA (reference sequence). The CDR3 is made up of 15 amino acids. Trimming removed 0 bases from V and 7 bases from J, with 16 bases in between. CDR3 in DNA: TGCAGTGCTAGAGAACCTACGGCGGTTTTAAATGAGCAGTTCCTC. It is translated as CSAREPTAVLNEQFL.

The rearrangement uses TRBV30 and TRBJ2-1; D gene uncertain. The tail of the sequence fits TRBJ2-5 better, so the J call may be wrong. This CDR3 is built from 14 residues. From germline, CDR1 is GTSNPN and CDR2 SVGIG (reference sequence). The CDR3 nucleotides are TGTGCCTGGAGTCTACAGAGCTCCCGGGAGACCCAGTACTTC. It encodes CAWSLQSSRETQYF.

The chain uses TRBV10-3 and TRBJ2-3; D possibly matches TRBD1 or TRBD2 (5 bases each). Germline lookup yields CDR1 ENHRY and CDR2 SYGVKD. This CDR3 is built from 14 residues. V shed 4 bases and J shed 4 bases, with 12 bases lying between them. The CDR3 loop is CAISAPEGPDTQYF. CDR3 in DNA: TGTGCCATCAGTGCGCCCGAGGGGCCAGATACGCAGTATTTT.

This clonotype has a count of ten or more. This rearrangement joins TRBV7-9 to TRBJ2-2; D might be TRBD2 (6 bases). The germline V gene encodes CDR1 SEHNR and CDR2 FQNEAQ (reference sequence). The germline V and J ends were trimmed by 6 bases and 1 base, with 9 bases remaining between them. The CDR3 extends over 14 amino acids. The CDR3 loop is CASRRSGNTGELFF. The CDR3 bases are TGTGCCAGCAGACGTAGCGGGAACACCGGGGAGCTGTTTTTT.

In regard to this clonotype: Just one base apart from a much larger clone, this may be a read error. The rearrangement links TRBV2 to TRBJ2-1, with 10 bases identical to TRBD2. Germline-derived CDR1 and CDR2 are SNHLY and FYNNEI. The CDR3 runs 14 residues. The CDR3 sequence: CASSFSSGRHEQSF. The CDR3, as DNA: TGTGCCAGCAGTTTCTCTAGCGGGAGACATGAGCAGTCCTTC.

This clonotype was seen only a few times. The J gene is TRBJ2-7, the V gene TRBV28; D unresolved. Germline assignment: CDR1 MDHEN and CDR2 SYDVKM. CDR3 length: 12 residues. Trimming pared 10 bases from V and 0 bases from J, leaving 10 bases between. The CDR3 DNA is TGTGCCACCACTGACGCCTCCTACGAGCAGTACTTC. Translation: CATTDASYEQYF.

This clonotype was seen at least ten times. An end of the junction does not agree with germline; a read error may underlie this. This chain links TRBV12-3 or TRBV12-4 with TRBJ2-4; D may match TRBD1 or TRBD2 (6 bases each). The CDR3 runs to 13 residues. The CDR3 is CASSLGGASSRRF. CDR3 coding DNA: TGTGCCAGCAGTTTAGGGGGGGCTAGTAGCAGGCGGTTC.

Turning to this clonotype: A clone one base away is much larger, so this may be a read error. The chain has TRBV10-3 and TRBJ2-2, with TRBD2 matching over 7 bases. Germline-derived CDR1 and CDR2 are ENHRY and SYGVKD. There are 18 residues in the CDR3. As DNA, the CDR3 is TGTGCCGTCAGTGAGTTTAGGGCTAGCGGAGCAAACACCGGGGAGCTGTTTTTT. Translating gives CAVSEFRASGANTGELFF.

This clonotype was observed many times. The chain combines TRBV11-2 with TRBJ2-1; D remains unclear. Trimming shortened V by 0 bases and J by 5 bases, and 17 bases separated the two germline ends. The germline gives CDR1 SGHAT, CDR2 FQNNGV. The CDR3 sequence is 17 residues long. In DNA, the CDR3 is TGTGCCAGCAGCTTAGATCTGGCCGTTTTGATGAACAATGAGCAGTTCTTC. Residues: CASSLDLAVLMNNEQFF.

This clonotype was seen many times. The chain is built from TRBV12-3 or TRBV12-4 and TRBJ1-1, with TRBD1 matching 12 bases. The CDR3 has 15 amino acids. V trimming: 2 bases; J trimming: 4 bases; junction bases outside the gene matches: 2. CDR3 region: CASSLWGQGATEAFF. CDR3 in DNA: TGTGCCAGCAGTTTATGGGGACAGGGGGCCACTGAAGCTTTCTTT.

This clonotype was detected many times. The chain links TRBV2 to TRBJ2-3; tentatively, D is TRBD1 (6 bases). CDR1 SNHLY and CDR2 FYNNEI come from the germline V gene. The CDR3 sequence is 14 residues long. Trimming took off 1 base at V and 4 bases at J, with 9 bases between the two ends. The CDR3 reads CASSEGRGPDTQYF. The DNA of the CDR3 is TGTGCCAGCAGTGAAGGCAGGGGCCCAGATACGCAGTATTTT.

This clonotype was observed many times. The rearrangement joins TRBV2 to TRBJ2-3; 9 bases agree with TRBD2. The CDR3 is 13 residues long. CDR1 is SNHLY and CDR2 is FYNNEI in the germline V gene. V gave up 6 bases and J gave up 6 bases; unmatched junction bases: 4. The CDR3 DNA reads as TGTGCCAGCAGAGGTAGCGGGAGTGATACGCAGTATTTT. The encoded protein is CASRGSGSDTQYF.

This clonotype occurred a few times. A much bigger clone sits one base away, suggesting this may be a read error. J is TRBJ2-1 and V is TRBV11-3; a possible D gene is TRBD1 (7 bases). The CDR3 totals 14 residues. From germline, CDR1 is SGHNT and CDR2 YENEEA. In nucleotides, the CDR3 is TGTGTCAGCAGCTTAGGGGGCGGGAACAATGAGCAGTTCTTC. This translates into CVSSLGGGNNEQFF. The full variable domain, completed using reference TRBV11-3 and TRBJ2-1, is EAGVVQSPRYKIIEKKQPVAFWCNPISGHNTLYWYLQNLGQGPELLIRYENEEAVDDSQLPKDRFSAERLKGVDSTLKIQPAELGDSAVYLCVSSLGGGNNEQFFGPGTRLTVL.

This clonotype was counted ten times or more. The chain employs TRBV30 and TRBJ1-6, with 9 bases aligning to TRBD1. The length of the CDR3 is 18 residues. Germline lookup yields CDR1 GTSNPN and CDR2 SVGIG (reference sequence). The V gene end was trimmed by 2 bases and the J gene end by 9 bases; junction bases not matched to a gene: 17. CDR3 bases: TGTGCCTGGAGTACCTGGGGACAGGGCGAAGTTGCGGCTTCACCCCTCCACTTT. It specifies CAWSTWGQGEVAASPLHF.

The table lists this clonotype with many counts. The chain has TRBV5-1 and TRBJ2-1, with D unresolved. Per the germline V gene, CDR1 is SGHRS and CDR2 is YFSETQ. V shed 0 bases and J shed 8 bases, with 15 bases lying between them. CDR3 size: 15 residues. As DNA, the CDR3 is TGCGCCAGCAGCTTGGATGGGCAGCGCGTGCATGAGCAGTTCTTC. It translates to CASSLDGQRVHEQFF.

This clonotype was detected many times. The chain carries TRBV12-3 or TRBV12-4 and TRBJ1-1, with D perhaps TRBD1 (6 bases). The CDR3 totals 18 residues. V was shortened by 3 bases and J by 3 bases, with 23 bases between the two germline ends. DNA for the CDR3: TGTGCCAGCAGTTTCACCGGACAGACCAGGGCGCGGGACACTGAAGCTTTCTTT. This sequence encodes CASSFTGQTRARDTEAFF.

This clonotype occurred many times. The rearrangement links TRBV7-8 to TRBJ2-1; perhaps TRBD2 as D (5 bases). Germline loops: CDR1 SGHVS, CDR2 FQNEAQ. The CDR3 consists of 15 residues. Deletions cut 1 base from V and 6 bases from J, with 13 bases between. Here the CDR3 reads CASSLVPGFTNEQFF. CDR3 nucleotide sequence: TGTGCCAGCAGCTTAGTTCCGGGGTTCACCAATGAGCAGTTCTTC.

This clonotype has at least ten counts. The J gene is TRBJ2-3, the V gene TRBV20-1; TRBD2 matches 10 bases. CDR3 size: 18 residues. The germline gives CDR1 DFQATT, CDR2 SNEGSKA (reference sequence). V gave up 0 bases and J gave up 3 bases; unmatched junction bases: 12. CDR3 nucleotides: TGCAGTGCTAGAGACCTAAAAGGGACTAGCGACATTACAGATACGCAGTATTTT. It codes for CSARDLKGTSDITDTQYF.

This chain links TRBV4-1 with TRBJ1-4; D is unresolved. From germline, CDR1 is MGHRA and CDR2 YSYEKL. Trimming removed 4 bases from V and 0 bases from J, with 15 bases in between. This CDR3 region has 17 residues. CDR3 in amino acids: CASSPIQEGTTNEKLFF. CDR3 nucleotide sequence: TGCGCCAGCAGCCCGATCCAGGAGGGAACAACTAATGAAAAACTGTTTTTT.